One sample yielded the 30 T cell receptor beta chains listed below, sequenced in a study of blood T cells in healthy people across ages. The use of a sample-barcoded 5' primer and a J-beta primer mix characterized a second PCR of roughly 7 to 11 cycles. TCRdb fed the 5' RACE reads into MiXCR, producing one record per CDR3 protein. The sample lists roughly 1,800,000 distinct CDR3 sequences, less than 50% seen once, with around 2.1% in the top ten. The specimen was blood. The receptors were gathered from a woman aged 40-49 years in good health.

The CDR3 sequence: CASSQDMGTEAFF. In DNA, the CDR3 is TGCGCCAGCAGCCAAGATATGGGCACTGAAGCTTTCTTT. This rearrangement joins TRBV4-3 to TRBJ1-1; D call uncertain. The CDR3 consists of 13 residues. CDR1 and CDR2 from the germline V gene are LGHNA and YSLEER. Trimming removed 0 bases from V and 4 bases from J, with 6 bases in between.

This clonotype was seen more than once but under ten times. The DNA for the CDR3 is TGCGCCAGCAGGCCGGGACAGACATCCTACAATGAGCAGTTCTTC. Protein product: CASRPGQTSYNEQFF. The chain combines TRBV5-1 with TRBJ2-1, with 7 positions matching TRBD1. Germline-derived CDR1 and CDR2 are SGHRS and YFSETQ. The CDR3 has 15 amino acids. V gave up 5 bases and J gave up 1 base; unmatched junction bases: 6.

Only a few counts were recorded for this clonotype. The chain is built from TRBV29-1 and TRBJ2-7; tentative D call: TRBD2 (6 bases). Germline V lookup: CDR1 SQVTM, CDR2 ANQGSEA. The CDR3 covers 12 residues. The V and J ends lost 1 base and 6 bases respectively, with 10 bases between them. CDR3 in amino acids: CSVEVGLPEQYF. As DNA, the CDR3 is TGCAGCGTTGAAGTGGGACTTCCCGAGCAGTACTTC.

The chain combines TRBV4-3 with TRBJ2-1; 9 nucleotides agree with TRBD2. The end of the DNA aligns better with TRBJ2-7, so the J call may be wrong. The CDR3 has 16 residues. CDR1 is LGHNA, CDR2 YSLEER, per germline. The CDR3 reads CASSQERGGSYNEQYF. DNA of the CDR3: TGCGCCAGCAGCCAAGAGCGGGGGGGCTCCTACAATGAGCAGTACTTC.

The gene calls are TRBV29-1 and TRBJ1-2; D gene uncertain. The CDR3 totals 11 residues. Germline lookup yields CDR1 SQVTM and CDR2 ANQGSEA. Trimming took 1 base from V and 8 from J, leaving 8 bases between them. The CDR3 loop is CSVEVPGGYTF. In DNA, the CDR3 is TGCAGCGTTGAAGTTCCCGGGGGCTACACCTTC.

The DNA for the CDR3 is TGCGCCAGCAGGGACCTAAAGAGCTCCTACGAGCAGTACTTC. It yields the protein CASRDLKSSYEQYF. The J gene is TRBJ2-7, the V gene TRBV5-1; unclear D gene. This CDR3 comprises 14 residues. V lost 5 bases and J lost 0, with 12 bases in between. The germline V gene encodes CDR1 SGHRS and CDR2 YFSETQ. Looking up the rest from reference TRBV5-1 and TRBJ2-7 gives the full variable domain: KAGVTQTPRYLIKTRGQQVTLSCSPISGHRSVSWYQQTPGQGLQFLFEYFSETQRNKGNFPGRFSGRQFSNSRSEMNVSTLELGDSALYLCASRDLKSSYEQYFGPGTRLTVT.

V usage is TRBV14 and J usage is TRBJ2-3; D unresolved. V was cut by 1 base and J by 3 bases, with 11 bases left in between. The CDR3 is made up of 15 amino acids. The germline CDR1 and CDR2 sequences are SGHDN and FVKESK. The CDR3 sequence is CASSQARLATDTQYF. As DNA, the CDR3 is TGTGCCAGCAGCCAAGCTCGATTAGCAACAGATACGCAGTATTTT.

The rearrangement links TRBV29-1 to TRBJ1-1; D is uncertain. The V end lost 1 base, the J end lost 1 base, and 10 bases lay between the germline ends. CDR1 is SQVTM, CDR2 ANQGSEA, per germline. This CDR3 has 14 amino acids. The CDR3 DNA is TGCAGCGTTGAAGGAGGCCAGCCGAACACTGAAGCTTTCTTT. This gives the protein CSVEGGQPNTEAFF.

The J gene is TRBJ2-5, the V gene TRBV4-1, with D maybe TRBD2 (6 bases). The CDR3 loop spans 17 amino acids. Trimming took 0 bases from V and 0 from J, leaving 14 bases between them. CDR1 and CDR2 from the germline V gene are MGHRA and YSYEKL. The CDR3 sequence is CASSQERGTFDQETQYF. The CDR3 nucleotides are TGCGCCAGCAGCCAAGAACGCGGGACTTTTGACCAAGAGACCCAGTACTTC.

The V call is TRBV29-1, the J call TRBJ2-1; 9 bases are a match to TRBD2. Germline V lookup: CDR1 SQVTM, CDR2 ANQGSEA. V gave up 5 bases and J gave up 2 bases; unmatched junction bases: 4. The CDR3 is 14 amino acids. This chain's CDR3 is CSVRSGGTYNEQFF. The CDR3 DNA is TGCAGCGTTCGAAGCGGGGGGACCTACAATGAGCAGTTCTTC.

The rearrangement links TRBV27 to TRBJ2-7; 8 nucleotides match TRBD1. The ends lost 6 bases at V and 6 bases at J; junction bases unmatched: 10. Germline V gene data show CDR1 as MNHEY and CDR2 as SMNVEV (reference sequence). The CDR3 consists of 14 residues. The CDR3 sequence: CASSRPDRVGEQYF. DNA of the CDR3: TGTGCCAGCAGCCGCCCGGACAGGGTAGGCGAGCAGTACTTC.

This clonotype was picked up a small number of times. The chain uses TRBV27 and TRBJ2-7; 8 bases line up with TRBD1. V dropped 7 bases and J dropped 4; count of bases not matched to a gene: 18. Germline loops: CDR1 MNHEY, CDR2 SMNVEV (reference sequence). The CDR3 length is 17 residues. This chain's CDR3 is CASTPEGRGRIKYEQYF. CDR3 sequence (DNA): TGTGCCAGCACCCCCGAGGGCAGGGGGCGCATTAAATACGAGCAGTACTTC.

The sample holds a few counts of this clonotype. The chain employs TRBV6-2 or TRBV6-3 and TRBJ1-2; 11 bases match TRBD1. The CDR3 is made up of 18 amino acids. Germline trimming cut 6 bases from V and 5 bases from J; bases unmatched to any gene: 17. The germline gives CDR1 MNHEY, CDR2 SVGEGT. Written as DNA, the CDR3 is TGTGCCAGCAGAACAGGACGAACGGACAGGGGGCTACGGTATGGCTACACCTTC. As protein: CASRTGRTDRGLRYGYTF.

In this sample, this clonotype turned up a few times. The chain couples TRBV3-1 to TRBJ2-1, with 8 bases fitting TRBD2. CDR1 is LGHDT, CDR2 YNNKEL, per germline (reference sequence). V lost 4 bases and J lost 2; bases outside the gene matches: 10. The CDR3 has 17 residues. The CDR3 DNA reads TGTGCCAGCAGCCCGAGGGGCGGGGGGCGGACCTACAATGAGCAGTTCTTC. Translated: CASSPRGGGRTYNEQFF.

The CDR3 bases are TGCGCCAGCAGCCAAGGTCCTCTGGAGATTCAGTACTTC. Residues: CASSQGPLEIQYF. The chain employs TRBV4-1 and TRBJ2-4; no firm D call. The germline V and J ends were trimmed by 1 base and 10 bases, with 11 bases remaining between them. Germline V lookup: CDR1 MGHRA, CDR2 YSYEKL. The CDR3 has 13 residues.

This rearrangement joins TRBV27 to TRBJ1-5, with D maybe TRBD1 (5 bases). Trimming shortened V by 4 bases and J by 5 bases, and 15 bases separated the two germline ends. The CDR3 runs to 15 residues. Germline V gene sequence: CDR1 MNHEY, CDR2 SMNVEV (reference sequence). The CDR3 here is CASSSGHSLHQPQHF. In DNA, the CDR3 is TGTGCCAGCAGTTCCGGACACTCACTTCATCAGCCCCAGCATTTT.

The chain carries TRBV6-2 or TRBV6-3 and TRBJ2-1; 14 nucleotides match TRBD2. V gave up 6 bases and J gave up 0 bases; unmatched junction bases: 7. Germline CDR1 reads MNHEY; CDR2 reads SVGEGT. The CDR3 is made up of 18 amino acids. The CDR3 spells CASSPRLAGGGSYNEQFF. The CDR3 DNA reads TGTGCCAGCAGCCCCCGACTAGCGGGGGGGGGCTCCTACAATGAGCAGTTCTTC.

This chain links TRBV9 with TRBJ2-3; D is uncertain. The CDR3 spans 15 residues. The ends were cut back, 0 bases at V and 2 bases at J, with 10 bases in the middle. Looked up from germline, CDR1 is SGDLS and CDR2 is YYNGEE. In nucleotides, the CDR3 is TGTGCCAGCAGCGTAGGCGGAGCGACCACAGATACGCAGTATTTT. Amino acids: CASSVGGATTDTQYF.

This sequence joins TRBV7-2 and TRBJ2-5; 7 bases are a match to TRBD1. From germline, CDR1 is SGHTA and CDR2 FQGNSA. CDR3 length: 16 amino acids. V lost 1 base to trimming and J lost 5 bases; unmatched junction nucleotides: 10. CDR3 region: CASSLGQGRVGETQYF. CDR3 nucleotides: TGTGCCAGCAGCTTAGGACAGGGACGGGTTGGGGAGACCCAGTACTTC.

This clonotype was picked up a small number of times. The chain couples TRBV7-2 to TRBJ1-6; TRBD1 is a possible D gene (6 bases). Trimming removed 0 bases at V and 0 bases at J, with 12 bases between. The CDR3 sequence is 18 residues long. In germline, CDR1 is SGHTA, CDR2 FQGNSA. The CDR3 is CASSLAGGPFSYNSPLHF. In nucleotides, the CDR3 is TGTGCCAGCAGCTTAGCGGGGGGGCCCTTCTCCTATAATTCACCCCTCCACTTT.

CDR3 DNA sequence: TGTGCCAGCAGCCGTCCGGCAAATGAGCAGTTCTTC. Translation gives CASSRPANEQFF. The chain combines TRBV4-2 with TRBJ2-1; no clear D gene. Trimming pared 4 bases from V and 7 bases from J, leaving 8 bases between. CDR1 is LGHNA, CDR2 YNFKEQ, per germline. The CDR3 length is 12 residues.

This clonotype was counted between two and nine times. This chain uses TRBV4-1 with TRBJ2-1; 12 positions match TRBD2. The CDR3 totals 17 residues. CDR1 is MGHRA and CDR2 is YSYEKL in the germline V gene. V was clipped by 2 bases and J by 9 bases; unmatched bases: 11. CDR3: CASSQILAGGPGGEQFF. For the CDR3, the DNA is TGCGCCAGCAGCCAAATACTAGCGGGGGGCCCGGGCGGTGAGCAGTTCTTC.

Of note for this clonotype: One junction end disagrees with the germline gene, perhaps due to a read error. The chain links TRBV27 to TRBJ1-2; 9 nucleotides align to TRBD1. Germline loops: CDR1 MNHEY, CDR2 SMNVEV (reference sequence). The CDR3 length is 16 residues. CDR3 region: CANSFGTGYPEGGYTF. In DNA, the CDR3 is TGTGCCAACAGTTTTGGGACAGGGTACCCGGAGGGTGGCTACACCTTC.

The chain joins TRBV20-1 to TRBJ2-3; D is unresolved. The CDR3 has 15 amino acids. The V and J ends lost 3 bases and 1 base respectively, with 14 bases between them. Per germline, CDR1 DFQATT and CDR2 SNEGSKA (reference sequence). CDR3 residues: CSASQRTIGTDTQYF. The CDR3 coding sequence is TGCAGTGCTAGTCAGAGAACCATTGGCACAGATACGCAGTATTTT.

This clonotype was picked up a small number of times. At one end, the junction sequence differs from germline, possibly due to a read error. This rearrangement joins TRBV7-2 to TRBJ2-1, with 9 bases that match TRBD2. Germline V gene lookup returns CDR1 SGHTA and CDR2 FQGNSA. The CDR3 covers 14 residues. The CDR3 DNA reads TGTGCCAGCGGCTTAGGGACTAGCATAGATGAGCAGTTCTTC. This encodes CASGLGTSIDEQFF.

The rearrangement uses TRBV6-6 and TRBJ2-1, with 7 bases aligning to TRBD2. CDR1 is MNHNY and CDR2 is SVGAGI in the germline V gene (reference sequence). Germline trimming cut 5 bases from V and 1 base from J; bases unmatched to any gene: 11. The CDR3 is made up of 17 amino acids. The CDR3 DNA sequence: TGTGCCAGCAGTATGGCTGGCGGGGGAACATCCTACAATGAGCAGTTCTTC. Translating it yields CASSMAGGGTSYNEQFF.

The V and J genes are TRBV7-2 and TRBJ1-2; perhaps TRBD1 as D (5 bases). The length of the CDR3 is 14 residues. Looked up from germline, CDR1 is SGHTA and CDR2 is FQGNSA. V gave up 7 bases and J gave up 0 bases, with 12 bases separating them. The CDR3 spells CASIYRPTNYGYTF. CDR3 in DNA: TGTGCCAGCATTTACAGGCCAACTAACTATGGCTACACCTTC. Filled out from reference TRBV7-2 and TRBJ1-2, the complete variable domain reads GAGVSQSPSNKVTEKGKDVELRCDPISGHTALYWYRQSLGQGLEFLIYFQGNSAPDKSGLPSDRFSAERTGGSVSTLTIQRTQQEDSAVYLCASIYRPTNYGYTFGSGTRLTVV.

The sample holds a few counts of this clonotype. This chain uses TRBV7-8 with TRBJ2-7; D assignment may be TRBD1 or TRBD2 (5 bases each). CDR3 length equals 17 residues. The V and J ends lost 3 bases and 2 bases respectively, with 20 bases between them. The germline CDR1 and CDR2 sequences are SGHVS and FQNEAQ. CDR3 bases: TGTGCCAGCAGCTTGATAATTCGGGGACGGAGCACCTACGAGCAGTACTTC. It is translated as CASSLIIRGRSTYEQYF. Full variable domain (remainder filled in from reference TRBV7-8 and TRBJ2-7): GAGVSQSPRYKVAKRGQDVALRCDPISGHVSLFWYQQALGQGPEFLTYFQNEAQLDKSGLPSDRFFAERPEGSVSTLKIQRTQQEDSAVYLCASSLIIRGRSTYEQYFGPGTRLTVT.

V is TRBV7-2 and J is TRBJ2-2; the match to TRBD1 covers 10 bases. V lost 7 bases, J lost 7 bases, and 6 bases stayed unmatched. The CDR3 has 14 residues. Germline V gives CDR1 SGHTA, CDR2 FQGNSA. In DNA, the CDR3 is TGTGCCAGCACCAAAGGGACAGGGGACGGGGAGCTGTTTTTT. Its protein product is CASTKGTGDGELFF.

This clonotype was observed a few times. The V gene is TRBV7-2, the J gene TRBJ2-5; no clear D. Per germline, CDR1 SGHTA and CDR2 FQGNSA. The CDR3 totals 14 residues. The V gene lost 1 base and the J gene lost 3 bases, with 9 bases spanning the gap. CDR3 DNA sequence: TGTGCCAGCAGCTTAGTTATAGAAGAAGAGACCCAGTACTTC. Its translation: CASSLVIEEETQYF. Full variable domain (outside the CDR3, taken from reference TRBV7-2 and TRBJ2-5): GAGVSQSPSNKVTEKGKDVELRCDPISGHTALYWYRQSLGQGLEFLIYFQGNSAPDKSGLPSDRFSAERTGGSVSTLTIQRTQQEDSAVYLCASSLVIEEETQYFGPGTRLLVL.